This T cell receptor (beta chain) was found in a study of OX40 agonist ivuxolimab in advanced cancers. Across the study: Patients were treated with ivuxolimab, an agonistic anti-OX40 (CD134) antibody.

Generated by immunoSEQ multiplex PCR, the TCRdb table keeps only in-frame clones and is missing some. The data hold roughly 70,000 clones, with 90% to 95% observed a single time. Germline values: CDR1 MDHEN, CDR2 SYDVKM. The V end lost 2 bases, the J end lost 7 bases, and 20 bases lay between the germline ends. The CDR3 spans 16 residues. This specimen consisted of CD4+ or CD8+ T cells sorted from blood, obtained in a trial of the OX40 agonist ivuxolimab. The sequence was collected from an adult with an advanced solid tumor such as melanoma, head and neck, liver or kidney cancer. The chain uses TRBV28 and TRBJ1-1; D might be TRBD1 (5 bases). The CDR3 DNA is TGTGCCAGCAGTTTACTTATCCGCGTCGGGGCAAGTGAAGCTTTCTTT. It yields the protein CASSLLIRVGASEAFF.